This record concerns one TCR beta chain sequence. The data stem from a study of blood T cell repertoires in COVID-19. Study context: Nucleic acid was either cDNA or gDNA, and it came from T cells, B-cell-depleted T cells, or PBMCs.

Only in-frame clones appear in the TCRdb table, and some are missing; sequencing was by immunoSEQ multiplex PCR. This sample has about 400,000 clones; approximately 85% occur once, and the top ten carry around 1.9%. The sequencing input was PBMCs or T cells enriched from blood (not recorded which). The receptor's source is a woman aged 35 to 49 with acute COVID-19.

CDR3 DNA: TGTGCCAGCAGTGAGCCAATGATGGGGGGTCTGGGCTATGGCTACACCTTC. This gives the protein CASSEPMMGGLGYGYTF. The rearrangement uses TRBV6-1 and TRBJ1-2; possibly TRBD1 for D (5 bases). The CDR3 is made up of 17 amino acids. The V and J ends lost 3 bases and 4 bases respectively, with 21 bases between them. CDR1 and CDR2 from the germline V gene are MNHNS and SASEGT.